The 7 T cell receptor beta chains in this list originate from one sample, sequenced in a study of cytomegalovirus exposure and HLA in healthy donors. The PCR ran on 60 Vbeta and 13 Jbeta primers. The data were produced by immunoSEQ multiplex PCR, yet TCRdb's version contains in-frame clones alone and is incomplete. The sample has roughly 180,000 clones; 78% are singletons. Sequenced sample: PBMCs. The receptors were gathered from a female donor in good health and CMV-seronegative.

V gene TRBV5-4 combines with J gene TRBJ2-5, with 7 bases fitting TRBD2. Germline-derived CDR1 and CDR2 are SGHNT and YYREEE (reference sequence). The CDR3 is 14 amino acids. Trimming removed 4 bases from V and 1 base from J; junction bases left unmatched: 4. CDR3 bases: TGTGCCAGCAGCCTAGCGGCCGGCCAAGAGACCCAGTACTTC. This translates into CASSLAAGQETQYF.

Concerning this clone: The junction differs from germline at one of its ends, possibly a read error. CDR3 DNA sequence: TGTGCCAGCAGTTACTCTCTAGCGGGGGCCGCTGACTTC. The encoded protein is CASSYSLAGAADF. The J gene is TRBJ2-5, the V gene TRBV6-5; TRBD2 matches at 10 bases. This CDR3 comprises 13 residues. Per germline, CDR1 MNHEY and CDR2 SVGAGI.

The gene calls are TRBV7-6 and TRBJ1-2; D not certain. Per germline, CDR1 SGHVS and CDR2 FNYEAQ. The CDR3 is 14 amino acids. With 0 bases removed from V and 4 bases from J, the gap between germline ends came to 9 bases. CDR3 region: CASSLASDSYGYTF. For the CDR3, the DNA is TGTGCCAGCAGCTTAGCGTCGGACTCCTATGGCTACACCTTC.

The rearrangement uses TRBV9 and TRBJ1-3; weak D call: TRBD1 (6 bases). CDR1 and CDR2 from the germline V gene are SGDLS and YYNGEE. The CDR3 is 18 amino acids. V lost 0 bases and J lost 0, with 16 bases in between. The chain's CDR3 is CASSVDGQTRNSGNTIYF. The CDR3 DNA reads as TGTGCCAGCAGCGTAGACGGACAGACAAGGAACTCTGGAAACACCATATATTTT.

J is TRBJ2-5 and V is TRBV19; 7 positions agree with TRBD2. Germline CDR1 and CDR2: LNHDA and SQIVND (reference sequence). V gave up 4 bases and J gave up 5 bases; unmatched junction bases: 13. The CDR3 has 16 residues. The CDR3 reads CASSSPRGRGDETQYF. CDR3 nucleotide sequence: TGTGCCAGTAGTAGCCCCCGAGGGAGGGGCGATGAGACCCAGTACTTC.

The chain joins TRBV18 to TRBJ2-3, with D maybe TRBD2 (5 bases). Between the trimmed V and J ends, which lost 6 bases and 1 base, there was a span of 38 bases. Germline V gene sequence: CDR1 KGHSH, CDR2 LQKENI. There are 23 residues in the CDR3. CDR3 sequence reads: CASSLSDCGLGWVLLEGTDTQYF. The CDR3, as DNA: TGTGCCAGCTCCCTCTCTGATTGTGGTCTGGGGTGGGTTCTCTTGGAGGGCACAGATACGCAGTATTTT. Complete variable domain (other parts from reference TRBV18 and TRBJ2-3): NAGVMQNPRHLVRRRGQEARLRCSPMKGHSHVYWYRQLPEEGLKFMVYLQKENIIDESGMPKERFSAEFPKEGPSILRIQQVVRGDSAAYFCASSLSDCGLGWVLLEGTDTQYFGPGTRLTVL.

The rearrangement joins TRBV7-2 to TRBJ2-7; the match to TRBD2 covers 7 bases. Germline-derived CDR1 and CDR2 are SGHTA and FQGNSA. This CDR3 region has 14 residues. Trimming cost V 1 base and J 5 bases; bases outside gene matches: 5. For the CDR3, the DNA is TGTGCCAGCAGCTTAGAGGCTAGCGGCCACGAGCAGTACTTC. Its translation is CASSLEASGHEQYF.